This entry features one TCR beta chain sequence. Its antigen is not yet known. No quality values exist for individual bases; no much larger clone is one base distant. This entry belongs to a study of blood T cell repertoires in COVID-19 (TCRdb year 2020). Describing the broader study: Samples from collaborators originated in the United States, Italy and Spain and spanned both the acute and convalescent phases of COVID-19. The material from the prospective study consisted of cDNA or gDNA derived from T cells, B-cell-depleted T cells, or PBMCs. Deeply sampled blood TCRbeta repertoires from subjects exposed to, actively infected with, or recovered from COVID-19 were included in the dataset. The repertoires were released in a freely available public database meant as a resource for research on the immune response to SARS-CoV-2. Samples were obtained from the ongoing ImmuneRACE study (first 160 participants) and from roughly 1,300 subjects provided by 6 global collaborators. The sample metadata nearly always contained a de-identified subject ID, COVID-19 status, age in years and sex. Where HLA class I and class II types were available, the types were taken from metadata supplied by the sample provider, not from assay-based typing. Results the study describes overall, beyond this receptor: Clinical and demographic metadata were provided uncurated, with the amount varying by source and participant.

The immunoSEQ Assay, a bias-controlled multiplex PCR, was used to amplify TCRbeta CDR3 regions from genomic DNA. Under the source paper's analysis protocol: The number of nucleated cells in each sample was estimated by amplification of reference gene primers within the assay. To quantify the absolute abundance of each unique TCRbeta CDR3 rearrangement, sequence reads were collapsed and filtered. For each sample, productive Simpson clonality was calculated as the square root of Simpson's diversity index across productive rearrangements. TCRdb limited this immuneACCESS table to in-frame rearrangements with V and J called. A share of clones is missing; checked studies link under half to unresolved V genes, and the rest is unexplained. Clone size and the V and J calls come from that table; the DNA yielded D and trimming. This sample lists around 300,000 clones; 80% to 90% were detected once. The ten largest account for over 4.5% of the sample.

The CDR3, from cysteine to phenylalanine, totals 15 residues. The sequence is cut down to CDR3 DNA, 45 bases in frame from base 1. CDR1 SGDLS and CDR2 YYNGEE were looked up in the germline V gene. V is pruned by 0 bases and J by 6 bases, leaving 3 bases of the junction without a gene match. Participants in the prospective study were enrolled through a virtual design, were aged about 18 to 100 years, and lived in 24 United States geographic areas. Cohort assignment in the prospective study relied on participant-reported clinical history from a screening survey and a study questionnaire. For ImmuneRACE Cohort 3, a participant was defined as recovered based on two consecutive negative NP/OP PCR tests, clearance by a healthcare professional, or resolution of symptoms. Each participant in the prospective study had whole blood, serum and a nasopharyngeal or oropharyngeal swab collected by mobile phlebotomists. Participants in the prospective study had the option to provide additional blood draws and questionnaires over a roughly two-month period. Before DNA extraction, blood samples from the prospective study were shipped at room temperature or frozen.

This sequence was found in a man aged 25-40 years who had recovered from COVID-19. Sequenced sample: PBMCs or T cells enriched from blood (not recorded which). This receptor chain uses TRBV9 and TRBJ2-1; 10 central nucleotides agree with TRBD2. Here is the DNA: TGTGCCAGCAGCGTAGGGGGACTAGCGCTCAATGAGCAGTTCTTC. The resulting protein is CASSVGGLALNEQFF.